Listed below are T cell receptor beta chains from one sample, sequenced in a study of human T cells and chemical hapten exposure. TCRdb fed the RACE reads into MiXCR, producing one record per CDR3 protein. The table shows roughly 100,000 distinct CDR3 sequences, with approximately 11% occurring only once. Sequenced here: whole blood, sampled in connection with sensitization to the hapten diphenylcyclopropenone (DPC). The receptor source for this set is a woman aged 40 to 55 with alopecia areata. Some clones in this sample may be carry-over from other donors' samples. Each CDR3 is given with its conserved first and last residue. A D gene is named only where the DNA matches it firmly. Size tells how often a clone was seen (once, few, many) or the class of an expanded clone, and some rows leave it out.

D: TRBD2
V: TRBV5-5
size: .
J: TRBJ2-1
DNA: TGTGCCAGCAGCTTGCAGGCGGGAGGGCCTGGACACAATGAGCAGTTCTTC
CDR3: CASSLQAGGPGHNEQFF

D: TRBD1
V: TRBV7-2
size: many
J: TRBJ1-2
DNA: TGTGCCAGCAGCCCAAACAGGGGAATAGAGGGCTACACCTTC
CDR3: CASSPNRGIEGYTF

D: .
V: TRBV6-2/TRBV6-3
size: .
J: TRBJ1-5
DNA: TGTGCCAGCAGTTACACAGGGTTGGGTCAGCCCCAGCATTTT
CDR3: CASSYTGLGQPQHF

D: .
V: TRBV9
size: many
J: TRBJ1-6
DNA: TGTGCCAGCAGCGTAGAGGGACATAATTCACCCCTCCACTTT
CDR3: CASSVEGHNSPLHF

D: TRBD1
V: TRBV28
size: few
J: TRBJ1-2
DNA: TGTGCCAGCAGGGCAGGGGGCGACTATGGCTACACCTTC
CDR3: CASRAGGDYGYTF

D: .
V: TRBV20-1
size: many
J: TRBJ2-1
DNA: TGCAGTGCTAGAGATAATCGGGGCACCTACAATGAGCAGTTCTTC
CDR3: CSARDNRGTYNEQFF

D: TRBD2
V: TRBV9
size: many
J: TRBJ2-3
DNA: TGTGCCAGCAGCCGACCCCTAGCGGGGGGCCCCGATACGCAGTATTTT
CDR3: CASSRPLAGGPDTQYF

D: TRBD1
V: TRBV28
size: many
J: TRBJ2-7
DNA: TGTGCCAGCAGACCTGAAGCCGACAGGGTTCGGGCCGAGCAGTACTTC
CDR3: CASRPEADRVRAEQYF

D: TRBD2
V: TRBV7-2
size: .
J: TRBJ2-3
DNA: TGTGCCAGCAGCTTATCGGGGCTAGCGGGAGGCACAGATACGCAGTATTTT
CDR3: CASSLSGLAGGTDTQYF

D: TRBD2
V: TRBV28
size: .
J: TRBJ2-1
DNA: TGTGCCAGCAACACCGGGACTAGCGGATACAATGAGCAGTTCTTC
CDR3: CASNTGTSGYNEQFF

D: .
V: TRBV11-2
size: many
J: TRBJ2-1
DNA: TGTGCCAGCAGCTTGGACACAAGCTCCTACAATGAGCAGTTCTTC
CDR3: CASSLDTSSYNEQFF

D: .
V: TRBV4-3
size: many
J: TRBJ1-6
DNA: TGCGCCAGCAGCCAAGACCTACAGGGTGGGGGTAAGAATTCACCCCTCCACTTT
CDR3: CASSQDLQGGGKNSPLHF

D: .
V: TRBV2
size: many
J: TRBJ1-1
DNA: TGTGCCAGCAGTGAAGCCCCTGAAGCTTTCTTT
CDR3: CASSEAPEAFF

D: .
V: TRBV4-3
size: .
J: TRBJ2-2
DNA: TGCGCCAGCAGCCAAGAGGGCGCGGGGGCGTCGAACACCGGGGAGCTGTTTTTT
CDR3: CASSQEGAGASNTGELFF

D: .
V: TRBV2
size: many
J: TRBJ2-1
DNA: TGTGCCAGCGTACGGCAGGGACCCTCGTTATACAATGAGCAGTTCTTC
CDR3: CASVRQGPSLYNEQFF

D: .
V: TRBV12-5
size: many
J: TRBJ1-1
DNA: TGTGCTAGCCGGGGGGCGAACACTGAAGCTTTCTTT
CDR3: CASRGANTEAFF

D: .
V: TRBV19
size: many
J: TRBJ1-5
DNA: TGTGCCAGTAGTAATGAGCAGAATAGCAATCAGCCCCAGCATTTT
CDR3: CASSNEQNSNQPQHF